These T cell receptor beta chains were read from a single sample in a study of blood T cell repertoires in COVID-19. TCRdb's copy holds only in-frame clones and misses some; the assay was immunoSEQ multiplex PCR. The data contain hundreds of thousands of clones, approximately 87% of them singletons. The sequencing input was peripheral blood. The source of these receptors is a man in his sixties who had recovered from COVID-19. Each CDR3 is given with its conserved first and last residue. A D gene is named only where the DNA matches it firmly. Clone size is shown for a subset of rows, as once, few, many or a class of expanded clone.

d_gene | abundance | j_gene | v_gene | CDR3aa | CDR3nt
NA | once | TRBJ1-1 | TRBV30 | CAWRARAGTEAFF | TGTGCCTGGAGGGCCAGGGCCGGGACTGAAGCTTTCTTT
NA | few | TRBJ1-1 | TRBV6-1 | CASSEAARTVFRDTEAFF | TGTGCCAGCAGTGAAGCGGCGAGGACAGTGTTTCGTGACACTGAAGCTTTCTTT
NA | NA | TRBJ2-7 | TRBV5-1 | CASSLKSTGGGLTYEQYF | TGCGCCAGCAGCTTGAAATCCACTGGGGGAGGCTTGACCTACGAGCAGTACTTC
NA | NA | TRBJ2-5 | TRBV29-1 | CSVRTGVETQYF | TGCAGCGTTCGCACCGGGGTGGAGACCCAGTACTTC
TRBD2 | NA | TRBJ2-5 | TRBV29-1 | CSGRASGESSQYF | TGCAGCGGGCGGGCTAGCGGTGAATCGTCCCAGTACTTC
NA | once | TRBJ2-3 | TRBV3-1/TRBV3-2 | CASSQLQTGNEITDTQYF | TGTGCCAGCAGCCAACTCCAAACCGGGAACGAAATCACAGATACGCAGTATTTT
TRBD1 | NA | TRBJ1-6 | TRBV6-5 | CASSSRDRVMSSPLHF | TGTGCCAGCAGTTCCCGGGACAGGGTGATGAGTTCACCCCTCCACTTT
TRBD1 | NA | TRBJ1-2 | TRBV12-5 | CASGLAMLRDRGPFGGYTF | TGTGCTAGTGGTTTGGCCATGCTCCGGGACAGGGGACCCTTCGGCGGCTACACCTTC
TRBD1 | NA | TRBJ1-5 | TRBV6-1 | CASSDRGHQPQHF | TGTGCCAGCAGTGACAGGGGGCATCAGCCCCAGCATTTT
TRBD1 | NA | TRBJ2-4 | TRBV2 | CASSLDRQGAIQYF | TGTGCCAGCAGCTTAGACCGACAGGGGGCCATTCAGTACTTC
NA | NA | TRBJ2-1 | TRBV30 | CAWHSYNEQFF | TGTGCCTGGCACTCTTACAATGAGCAGTTCTTC
TRBD1 | NA | TRBJ1-2 | TRBV6-5 | CASSGRTGGDYGYTF | TGTGCCAGCAGCGGCCGGACAGGGGGAGACTATGGCTACACCTTC
NA | NA | TRBJ2-7 | TRBV9 | CASSPAGVRNEQYF | TGTGCCAGCAGCCCAGCCGGGGTCAGGAACGAGCAGTACTTC
TRBD1 | once | TRBJ1-6 | TRBV5-4 | CASSRPGQGQALHF | TGTGCCAGCAGCCGCCCGGGACAGGGTCAGGCCCTCCACTTT
NA | NA | TRBJ1-2 | TRBV12-3/TRBV12-4 | CASTDQDDSGYTF | TGTGCCAGCACCGACCAGGATGACAGTGGCTACACCTTC
TRBD1 | NA | TRBJ1-2 | TRBV28 | CASSLGGNRRGYTF | TGTGCCAGCAGTCTAGGGGGCAATAGACGTGGCTACACCTTC
TRBD2 | once | TRBJ2-5 | TRBV7-2 | CASSLDPALLAGGRETQYF | TGTGCCAGCAGCTTAGACCCCGCGTTGCTAGCGGGGGGGCGTGAGACCCAGTACTTC
NA | NA | TRBJ1-2 | TRBV28 | CASSREGAGYGYTF | TGTGCCAGCAGCCGTGAAGGGGCCGGCTATGGCTACACCTTC
TRBD2 | NA | TRBJ2-1 | TRBV5-1 | CASSLLGGRALNEQFF | TGCGCCAGCAGCTTGTTGGGCGGGAGGGCCTTAAATGAGCAGTTCTTC
TRBD1 | NA | TRBJ1-2 | TRBV7-3 | CASSLTGQGANYGYTF | TGTGCCAGCAGCTTAACTGGCCAGGGGGCTAACTATGGCTACACCTTC
TRBD2 | NA | TRBJ2-5 | TRBV7-3 | CASSMSGLAGGRETQYF | TGTGCCAGCAGCATGTCGGGACTAGCGGGGGGAAGAGAGACCCAGTACTTC
NA | once | TRBJ2-3 | TRBV19 | CASSTPARGHRTDTQYF | TGTGCCAGTAGTACCCCGGCTAGGGGTCACCGGACAGATACGCAGTATTTT
NA | NA | TRBJ1-3 | TRBV30 | CAWGQGGSGNTIYF | TGTGCCTGGGGGCAGGGAGGGTCTGGAAACACCATATATTTT
TRBD1 | once | TRBJ1-5 | TRBV7-9 | CASSFDRGRIQPQHF | TGTGCCAGCAGCTTCGACAGGGGGCGGATCCAGCCCCAGCATTTT
TRBD1 | NA | TRBJ2-7 | TRBV6-5 | CASSSGQGYREQYF | TGTGCCAGCAGCTCCGGACAGGGGTATAGGGAGCAGTACTTC
TRBD2 | NA | TRBJ2-7 | TRBV18 | CASSPGTSVRGDEQYF | TGTGCCAGCTCACCCGGGACTAGCGTTCGGGGGGACGAGCAGTACTTC
TRBD1 | NA | TRBJ2-7 | TRBV18 | CASSPQRQGVNEQYF | TGTGCCAGCTCACCACAGCGACAGGGTGTGAACGAGCAGTACTTC
TRBD2 | NA | TRBJ2-5 | TRBV30 | CAWSGRGRGGETQYF | TGTGCCTGGAGTGGCCGCGGGAGGGGGGGTGAGACCCAGTACTTC
NA | NA | TRBJ2-3 | TRBV30 | CAWSGTGPDTQYF | TGTGCCTGGAGTGGGACTGGACCAGATACGCAGTATTTT
NA | NA | TRBJ2-2 | TRBV3-1/TRBV3-2 | CASSQLRTAGELFF | TGTGCCAGCAGCCAACTTAGGACAGCCGGGGAGCTGTTTTTT
NA | once | TRBJ2-5 | TRBV19 | CASSSGWRETQYF | TGTGCCAGTAGTTCAGGGTGGAGAGAGACCCAGTACTTC